This T cell receptor beta chain was identified in a study of control samples from healthy donors and cancer patients. Germline lookup yields CDR1 MNHEY and CDR2 SMNVEV (reference sequence). The V end was cut by 2 bases, the J end by 9 bases, with 11 bases between. The CDR3 loop spans 12 amino acids. Generated by immunoSEQ multiplex PCR, the TCRdb table keeps only in-frame clones and is missing some. The sample yields about 75,000 clones, 94% seen once. What was sequenced was blood. The sequence was obtained from a woman in her thirties or forties in good health. V is TRBV27 and J is TRBJ2-7; D is unresolved. The CDR3, as DNA: TGTGCCAGCAGTTTAGACGGCCTGGGGCAGTACTTC. It specifies CASSLDGLGQYF.